The rows below give T cell receptor beta chains drawn from one sample of a study of technical replicates of blood from a handful of donors. Only in-frame clones appear in the TCRdb table, and some are missing; sequencing was by immunoSEQ multiplex PCR. The sample shows under 20,000 clones, approximately 86% of them seen only once. The sample consisted of PBMCs. These receptors all stem from a human donor in good health. Each CDR3 is given with its conserved first and last residue. A D gene is named only where the DNA matches it firmly. Not every row has a clone size; where given, it reads once, few, many or a size class.

D: .
J: TRBJ2-7
V: TRBV30
size: .
CDR3: CAWSTTGYEQYF
DNA: TGTGCCTGGAGTACAACAGGCTACGAGCAGTACTTC

D: TRBD1
J: TRBJ1-5
V: TRBV27
size: .
CDR3: CASSLRTGGQPQHF
DNA: TGTGCCAGCAGTTTGAGGACAGGAGGTCAGCCCCAGCATTTT

D: TRBD1
J: TRBJ2-1
V: TRBV10-2
size: .
CDR3: CASSATGNHEQFF
DNA: TGCGCCAGCAGTGCGACAGGGAACCATGAGCAGTTCTTC

D: .
J: TRBJ1-2
V: TRBV28
size: .
CDR3: CASWTDYGYTF
DNA: TGTGCCAGCTGGACAGACTATGGCTACACCTTC

D: TRBD1
J: TRBJ1-1
V: TRBV19
size: few
CDR3: CASSPTGGVTEAFF
DNA: TGTGCCAGTAGCCCGACAGGGGGCGTCACTGAAGCTTTCTTT

D: .
J: TRBJ2-3
V: TRBV19
size: .
CDR3: CASSISSSTQYF
DNA: TGTGCCAGTAGTATATCGTCCAGTACGCAGTATTTT

D: TRBD2
J: TRBJ2-3
V: TRBV10-1
size: .
CDR3: CASTSGGDTDTQYF
DNA: TGCGCCAGTACTAGCGGGGGTGACACAGATACGCAGTATTTT

D: TRBD2
J: TRBJ2-3
V: TRBV7-7
size: .
CDR3: CASSLVAGSGTDTQYF
DNA: TGTGCCAGCAGCCTCGTAGCGGGATCCGGCACAGATACGCAGTATTTT

D: .
J: TRBJ2-1
V: TRBV5-1
size: .
CDR3: CASSLGLPGNEQFF
DNA: TGCGCCAGCAGCTTGGGACTCCCTGGGAATGAGCAGTTCTTC

D: .
J: TRBJ2-7
V: TRBV6-5
size: .
CDR3: CATQRQATYEQYF
DNA: TGTGCCACCCAAAGACAGGCCACCTACGAGCAGTACTTC

D: .
J: TRBJ1-1
V: TRBV28
size: .
CDR3: CASNPLGTGLMNTEAFF
DNA: TGTGCCAGCAACCCACTGGGTACGGGTCTCATGAACACTGAAGCTTTCTTT

D: TRBD1
J: TRBJ1-2
V: TRBV6-6
size: .
CDR3: CASSRRDRTTNYGYTF
DNA: TGTGCCAGCAGCCGTCGGGACAGGACCACTAACTATGGCTACACCTTC

D: TRBD1
J: TRBJ1-1
V: TRBV5-1
size: .
CDR3: CASSLGTGAGTEAFF
DNA: TGCGCCAGCAGCTTGGGGACAGGGGCAGGGACTGAAGCTTTCTTT

D: .
J: TRBJ2-1
V: TRBV7-2
size: .
CDR3: CASSAYQKEQFF
DNA: TGTGCCAGCAGCGCATATCAGAAAGAGCAGTTCTTC

D: TRBD2
J: TRBJ2-1
V: TRBV19
size: .
CDR3: CASSIREREGREQFF
DNA: TGTGCCAGTAGTATCCGGGAGCGGGAGGGCAGGGAGCAGTTCTTC

D: .
J: TRBJ2-7
V: TRBV5-8
size: .
CDR3: CASSLGGRSPFLEQYF
DNA: TGTGCCAGCAGCTTGGGCGGCCGTTCGCCCTTCTTGGAGCAGTACTTC

D: .
J: TRBJ1-2
V: TRBV19
size: .
CDR3: CASSTGDYANYGYTF
DNA: TGTGCCAGTAGCACCGGCGACTATGCTAACTATGGCTACACCTTC

D: .
J: TRBJ1-1
V: TRBV11-1
size: .
CDR3: CASSFAGGTEAFF
DNA: TGTGCCAGCAGCTTCGCCGGGGGGACTGAAGCTTTCTTT

D: .
J: TRBJ1-1
V: TRBV5-1
size: .
CDR3: CASSLGSGGVTEAFF
DNA: TGCGCCAGCAGCTTGGGATCCGGAGGGGTCACTGAAGCTTTCTTT

D: .
J: TRBJ2-7
V: TRBV5-6
size: .
CDR3: CASSFGQISYEQYF
DNA: TGTGCCAGCAGCTTCGGACAGATCTCCTACGAGCAGTACTTC

D: .
J: TRBJ2-1
V: TRBV6-1
size: .
CDR3: CASSEQSSRYNEQFF
DNA: TGTGCCAGCAGTGAACAGTCATCTCGTTACAATGAGCAGTTCTTC

D: .
J: TRBJ1-2
V: TRBV18
size: .
CDR3: CASSPSGDGYTF
DNA: TGTGCCAGCTCACCCTCGGGGGATGGCTACACCTTC

D: TRBD1
J: TRBJ2-2
V: TRBV6-1
size: .
CDR3: CASRGDRVLHGELFF
DNA: TGTGCCAGCAGGGGGGACAGGGTGCTCCACGGGGAGCTGTTTTTT

D: TRBD2
J: TRBJ2-3
V: TRBV7-9
size: .
CDR3: CASSSAPGLAGGNADTQYF
DNA: TGTGCCAGCAGCTCCGCCCCGGGACTAGCGGGAGGGAACGCAGATACGCAGTATTTT

D: .
J: TRBJ2-7
V: TRBV14
size: .
CDR3: CASSQESGVQYF
DNA: TGTGCCAGCAGCCAAGAATCCGGGGTGCAGTACTTC

D: TRBD1
J: TRBJ1-1
V: TRBV10-2
size: .
CDR3: CASSDRRTGGANTEAFF
DNA: TGCGCCAGCAGTGATAGGAGGACAGGGGGCGCGAACACTGAAGCTTTCTTT

D: .
J: TRBJ2-2
V: TRBV25-1
size: .
CDR3: CASSDHRAGVVTGELFF
DNA: TGTGCCAGCAGTGATCATAGGGCAGGGGTAGTCACCGGGGAGCTGTTTTTT

D: .
J: TRBJ1-3
V: TRBV28
size: .
CDR3: CASMTVDTIYF
DNA: TGTGCCAGCATGACTGTGGACACCATATATTTT

D: TRBD2
J: TRBJ2-2
V: TRBV9
size: .
CDR3: CASSVAGGPAGELFF
DNA: TGTGCCAGCAGCGTAGCGGGAGGGCCCGCCGGGGAGCTGTTTTTT

D: .
J: TRBJ2-4
V: TRBV7-8
size: .
CDR3: CASSLVAPSAVAKNIQYF
DNA: TGTGCCAGCAGCTTAGTGGCCCCAAGTGCGGTCGCCAAAAACATTCAGTACTTC

D: .
J: TRBJ1-3
V: TRBV5-1
size: .
CDR3: CASSPMDSIGNTIYF
DNA: TGCGCCAGCAGCCCGATGGACAGCATTGGAAACACCATATATTTT

D: TRBD1
J: TRBJ1-3
V: TRBV19
size: .
CDR3: CASSDMGTVPGNTIYF
DNA: TGTGCCAGTAGCGACATGGGGACAGTCCCTGGAAACACCATATATTTT

D: .
J: TRBJ2-7
V: TRBV6-5
size: .
CDR3: CASSPGSYEQYF
DNA: TGTGCCAGCAGTCCCGGTTCCTACGAGCAGTACTTC

D: TRBD2
J: TRBJ2-2
V: TRBV6-1
size: .
CDR3: CASSESGGNTGELFF
DNA: TGTGCCAGCAGTGAAAGCGGGGGAAACACCGGGGAGCTGTTTTTT

D: .
J: TRBJ1-2
V: TRBV19
size: few
CDR3: CASSMRDYGYTF
DNA: TGTGCCAGTAGTATGCGGGACTATGGCTACACCTTC

D: .
J: TRBJ1-2
V: TRBV6-1
size: .
CDR3: CASSRMDIYGYTF
DNA: TGTGCCAGCAGTAGAATGGACATCTATGGCTACACCTTC

D: .
J: TRBJ2-3
V: TRBV6-5
size: .
CDR3: CASQVRDTQYF
DNA: TGTGCCAGCCAAGTCCGGGATACGCAGTATTTT

D: TRBD1
J: TRBJ2-7
V: TRBV5-4
size: .
CDR3: CASSLDRVGEQYF
DNA: TGTGCCAGCAGCCTAGACAGGGTGGGCGAGCAGTACTTC

D: TRBD2
J: TRBJ2-3
V: TRBV30
size: .
CDR3: CAWSALAGGGDTQYF
DNA: TGTGCCTGGAGTGCCCTAGCGGGAGGGGGAGATACGCAGTATTTT

D: .
J: TRBJ1-2
V: TRBV7-8
size: .
CDR3: CASSFDRTNYGYTF
DNA: TGTGCCAGCAGCTTCGACAGAACTAACTATGGCTACACCTTC

D: TRBD1
J: TRBJ1-1
V: TRBV11-2
size: .
CDR3: CASSFGVGQGSTEAFF
DNA: TGTGCCAGCAGCTTTGGTGTGGGACAGGGGAGCACTGAAGCTTTCTTT

D: .
J: TRBJ1-1
V: TRBV18
size: few
CDR3: CASSPYPQGGNTEAFF
DNA: TGTGCCAGCTCACCATATCCCCAGGGCGGCAACACTGAAGCTTTCTTT

D: .
J: TRBJ2-5
V: TRBV5-6
size: .
CDR3: CASSRRQVGETQYF
DNA: TGTGCCAGCAGCAGAAGACAGGTTGGAGAGACCCAGTACTTC

D: TRBD2
J: TRBJ2-3
V: TRBV2
size: .
CDR3: CASSPLAGSADTQYF
DNA: TGTGCCAGCAGTCCACTAGCGGGATCCGCAGATACGCAGTATTTT

D: TRBD2
J: TRBJ2-1
V: TRBV4-1
size: .
CDR3: CASSPGLAGLSSGNEQFF
DNA: TGCGCCAGCAGCCCAGGACTAGCGGGATTATCGTCGGGGAATGAGCAGTTCTTC

D: .
J: TRBJ2-3
V: TRBV9
size: .
CDR3: CASSGVASPTDTQYF
DNA: TGTGCCAGCAGCGGAGTTGCTAGCCCCACAGATACGCAGTATTTT

D: TRBD2
J: TRBJ2-5
V: TRBV7-9
size: .
CDR3: CASSLETSEQETQYF
DNA: TGTGCCAGCAGCTTAGAAACTAGCGAACAAGAGACCCAGTACTTC

D: TRBD2
J: TRBJ2-5
V: TRBV7-9
size: .
CDR3: CASSLGGLAGRETQYF
DNA: TGTGCCAGCAGCTTAGGGGGACTAGCGGGCCGGGAGACCCAGTACTTC

D: .
J: TRBJ1-1
V: TRBV19
size: few
CDR3: CASSTPGANTEAFF
DNA: TGTGCCAGTAGTACACCAGGCGCGAACACTGAAGCTTTCTTT